Below are 30 T cell receptor beta chains sequenced from a single sample in a study of T cell responses to AZD1222 COVID-19 vaccine. Generated by immunoSEQ multiplex PCR, the TCRdb table keeps only in-frame clones and is missing some. Of 150,000 or so clones in the sample, 70% to 90% were seen once. The source was peripheral blood, collected after recovery from COVID-19. These receptors all stem from an adult who had recovered from COVID-19.

This rearrangement joins TRBV27 to TRBJ1-1, with 7 bases matching TRBD1. The germline V gene encodes CDR1 MNHEY and CDR2 SMNVEV (reference sequence). The trim removed 5 bases at V and 5 bases at J, leaving 8 bases unmatched. This CDR3 region has 14 residues. The CDR3 DNA follows: TGTGCCAGCAGTCCACAGGGGCGGGGTACTGAAGCTTTCTTT. Protein: CASSPQGRGTEAFF.

The genes are TRBV5-1 and TRBJ1-4, with D unclear. CDR1 is SGHRS and CDR2 is YFSETQ in the germline V gene. CDR3 length: 14 residues. The V and J ends lost 0 bases and 2 bases respectively, with 5 bases between them. The CDR3 loop reads CASSLDLTNEKLFF. CDR3 in DNA: TGCGCCAGCAGCTTGGATCTGACTAATGAAAAACTGTTTTTT.

This chain connects TRBV29-1 to TRBJ2-2; TRBD2 agrees at 7 bases. This CDR3 spans 14 amino acids. Germline assignment: CDR1 SQVTM and CDR2 ANQGSEA. Germline trimming cut 7 bases from V and 5 bases from J; bases unmatched to any gene: 10. In nucleotides, the CDR3 is TGCAGCGCATGGGGCGGGAGTTTAACCGGGGAGCTGTTTTTT. This codes for CSAWGGSLTGELFF.

There are a few counts of this clone. The chain links TRBV5-6 to TRBJ2-6; 7 nucleotides line up with TRBD1. Germline V gene sequence: CDR1 SGHDT, CDR2 YYEEEE. Trimming removed 1 base from V and 3 bases from J; junction bases left unmatched: 7. The CDR3 is 17 residues long. The CDR3, as DNA: TGTGCCAGCAGCTTGAGACAGGGAATTTATGGGGCCAACGTCCTGACTTTC. Amino acids: CASSLRQGIYGANVLTF.

This chain joins TRBV27 and TRBJ1-2; unclear D gene. Germline V gene sequence: CDR1 MNHEY, CDR2 SMNVEV (reference sequence). This CDR3 comprises 15 residues. V was shortened by 2 bases and J by 8 bases, with 18 bases between the two germline ends. The CDR3 nucleotides are TGTGCCAGCAGTTTAAACGTCAGGTGGCATGGAGGCTACACCTTC. Protein: CASSLNVRWHGGYTF.

The V and J genes are TRBV28 and TRBJ1-2; 7 bases fit TRBD1. The CDR3 has 14 residues. Germline values: CDR1 MDHEN, CDR2 SYDVKM. V lost 8 bases, J lost 7 bases, and 13 bases stayed unmatched. The CDR3, as DNA: TGTGCCAGCTTCCCAACAGGGGACGTGGCTGGCTACACCTTC. Its translation: CASFPTGDVAGYTF.

This clone appeared a single time. The J gene is TRBJ2-1, the V gene TRBV28; tentatively, D is TRBD2 (5 bases). The germline V and J ends were trimmed by 2 bases and 6 bases, with 14 bases remaining between them. The germline gives CDR1 MDHEN, CDR2 SYDVKM. CDR3 length: 15 amino acids. This CDR3 is CASSLSGTIFNEQFF. In DNA form, the CDR3 reads TGTGCCAGCAGTTTAAGCGGCACCATATTCAATGAGCAGTTCTTC.

The chain links TRBV7-9 to TRBJ2-7; TRBD2 matches 10 bases. Germline CDR1 and CDR2: SEHNR and FQNEAQ (reference sequence). The ends lost 3 bases at V and 1 base at J; junction bases unmatched: 3. The CDR3 loop spans 15 amino acids. DNA of the CDR3: TGTGCCAGCAGCTTTCTAGCGGGAGCGTCCTACGAGCAGTACTTC. This sequence encodes CASSFLAGASYEQYF.

The chain combines TRBV28 with TRBJ2-7; D tentatively reads TRBD1 or TRBD2 (5 bases each). The length of the CDR3 is 12 residues. CDR1 MDHEN and CDR2 SYDVKM come from the germline V gene. Trimming took off 3 bases at V and 6 bases at J, with 9 bases between the two ends. The chain's CDR3 is CASSFVGGEQYF. The CDR3 DNA reads TGTGCCAGCAGTTTTGTTGGGGGCGAGCAGTACTTC.

CDR3 region: CASSFHRDIPKNEQFF. In DNA form, the CDR3 reads TGTGCCAGCAGCTTTCACAGGGACATCCCCAAGAATGAGCAGTTCTTC. V and J are TRBV9 and TRBJ2-1, with D possibly TRBD1 on 6 matching bases. The germline V gene has CDR1 SGDLS and CDR2 YYNGEE. The V gene lost 4 bases and the J gene lost 7 bases, with 21 bases spanning the gap. The CDR3 length is 16 residues.

CDR3 amino acids: CASSLSEGGYGYTF. In DNA, the CDR3 is TGTGCCAGCAGCTTATCCGAAGGGGGCTATGGCTACACCTTC. J is TRBJ1-2 and V is TRBV7-2, with D perhaps matching TRBD1 (6 bases). V was clipped by 2 bases and J by 4 bases, with 11 bases between them. CDR3 length: 14 amino acids. From germline, CDR1 is SGHTA and CDR2 FQGNSA.

The CDR3, as DNA: TGTGCCAGCAGCCAGAGGCTAGCGGGAGGGCGGGTCACAGATACGCAGTATTTT. Translation: CASSQRLAGGRVTDTQYF. The J gene is TRBJ2-3, the V gene TRBV13; 12 bases are a match to TRBD2. The V and J ends lost 5 bases and 2 bases, in that order; junction bases with no gene match: 11. CDR1 and CDR2 from the germline V gene are PRHDT and FYEKMQ (reference sequence). There are 18 residues in the CDR3.

V and J are TRBV19 and TRBJ1-1; D gene ambiguous. Germline CDR1 reads LNHDA; CDR2 reads SQIVND (reference sequence). The ends were cut back, 6 bases at V and 3 bases at J, with 5 bases in the middle. The CDR3 spans 11 residues. The chain's CDR3 is CASRKDTEAFF. DNA for the CDR3: TGTGCCAGTAGGAAGGACACTGAAGCTTTCTTT.

J is TRBJ1-4 and V is TRBV5-5; TRBD1 matches 9 bases. Germline V gene lookup returns CDR1 SGHKS and CDR2 YYEKEE (reference sequence). The CDR3 has 17 residues. V gave up 0 bases and J gave up 4 bases; unmatched junction bases: 7. CDR3 sequence (DNA): TGTGCCAGCAGCTTGGTGGGGACAGGGACTATTAATGAAAAACTGTTTTTT. Its protein is CASSLVGTGTINEKLFF.

This clone appeared a single time. The rearrangement links TRBV6-4 to TRBJ1-4; perhaps TRBD1 as D (5 bases). Germline V CDR1 and CDR2: MRHNA, SNTAGT. This CDR3 contains 15 residues. Trimming removed 11 bases at V and 0 bases at J, with 16 bases between. The CDR3, as DNA: TGTGCCGAACTCGGGGCCCTTGCAACTAATGAAAAACTGTTTTTT. Residues: CAELGALATNEKLFF.

The chain links TRBV6-6 to TRBJ1-5; D not certain. CDR3 length: 14 residues. V lost 0 bases and J 1 base, leaving 4 bases between the germline ends. Looked up from germline, CDR1 is MNHNY and CDR2 is SVGAGI (reference sequence). The CDR3 is CASSYSNSNQPQHF. The CDR3 DNA follows: TGTGCCAGCAGTTACTCGAACAGCAATCAGCCCCAGCATTTT.

This clone has more than one count but fewer than ten. This rearrangement joins TRBV2 to TRBJ2-5; the match to TRBD2 covers 7 bases. Trimming at V came to 8 bases and at J to 7 bases, leaving 7 bases not matched to a gene. CDR3 length: 12 amino acids. Germline V gene sequence: CDR1 SNHLY, CDR2 FYNNEI. The CDR3 region has the DNA TGTGCCAGCTGGGGGGAGGGCGGGACCCAGTACTTC. Its translation: CASWGEGGTQYF. Full variable domain (outside the CDR3, taken from reference TRBV2 and TRBJ2-5): EPEVTQTPSHQVTQMGQEVILRCVPISNHLYFYWYRQILGQKVEFLVSFYNNEISEKSEIFDDQFSVERPDGSNFTLKIRSTKLEDSAMYFCASWGEGGTQYFGPGTRLLVL.

The chain uses TRBV5-1 and TRBJ2-7; 10 nucleotides agree with TRBD1. The CDR3 has 15 amino acids. Trimming cost V 4 bases and J 5 bases; bases outside gene matches: 9. Per the germline V gene, CDR1 is SGHRS and CDR2 is YFSETQ. As DNA, the CDR3 is TGCGCCAGCAGCGCGGCGACAGGGGGCATCCACGAGCAGTACTTC. Its protein product is CASSAATGGIHEQYF.

This clone was detected only a few times. The V and J genes are TRBV5-1 and TRBJ1-1, with D perhaps TRBD1 (6 bases). The CDR3 contains 16 residues. The germline V gene encodes CDR1 SGHRS and CDR2 YFSETQ. V lost 3 bases and J lost 4, with 19 bases in between. For the CDR3, the DNA is TGCGCCAGCAGCTGGGTCAGGGGCGAGGGCGGCACTGAAGCTTTCTTT. Translating it yields CASSWVRGEGGTEAFF.

The CDR3 bases are TGTGCCAGTAGTATAGATCGCCTTTCGGATACGCAGTATTTT. Translation gives CASSIDRLSDTQYF. The gene calls are TRBV19 and TRBJ2-3; D gene uncertain. Deletions cut 0 bases from V and 6 bases from J, with 10 bases between. The CDR3 length is 14 residues. Germline V gives CDR1 LNHDA, CDR2 SQIVND (reference sequence).

The gene calls are TRBV9 and TRBJ2-2, with 10 bases matching TRBD1. CDR1 SGDLS and CDR2 YYNGEE come from the germline V gene. Trimming took 0 bases from V and 7 from J; bases not matched to a gene: 3. The CDR3 runs to 15 residues. CDR3 nucleotides: TGTGCCAGCAGCGTAGGACAGGGGGCGTTCGGGGAGCTGTTTTTT. It codes for CASSVGQGAFGELFF.

This clone was recorded once. The chain recombines TRBV14 with TRBJ1-2, with 8 bases fitting TRBD1. Per the germline V gene, CDR1 is SGHDN and CDR2 is FVKESK. V lost 5 bases to trimming and J lost 8 bases; unmatched junction nucleotides: 13. The CDR3 is made up of 15 amino acids. CDR3 region: CASSLFHGQGRGYTF. DNA for the CDR3: TGTGCCAGCAGCTTATTTCACGGACAGGGAAGAGGCTACACCTTC.

The CDR3 DNA reads TGTGCCAGCAGCTTAGCGGCCGGATATAGCAATCAGCCCCAGCATTTT. It encodes CASSLAAGYSNQPQHF. The gene calls are TRBV7-8 and TRBJ1-5; D not certain. Trimming took off 0 bases at V and 0 bases at J, with 9 bases between the two ends. The CDR3 extends over 16 amino acids. From germline, CDR1 is SGHVS and CDR2 FQNEAQ. Looking up the rest from reference TRBV7-8 and TRBJ1-5 gives the full variable domain: GAGVSQSPRYKVAKRGQDVALRCDPISGHVSLFWYQQALGQGPEFLTYFQNEAQLDKSGLPSDRFFAERPEGSVSTLKIQRTQQEDSAVYLCASSLAAGYSNQPQHFGDGTRLSIL.

The chain couples TRBV2 to TRBJ2-7; D might be TRBD2 (5 bases). There are 14 residues in the CDR3. The germline V and J ends were trimmed by 6 bases and 7 bases, with 19 bases remaining between them. Germline loops: CDR1 SNHLY, CDR2 FYNNEI. The CDR3, as DNA: TGTGCCAGCAGCGTAATGGACCGGGAAGTAGAGCAGTACTTC. It translates to CASSVMDREVEQYF.

CDR3 residues: CASSYSQGAGYTF. The CDR3 DNA is TGTGCCAGCAGTTACTCCCAGGGAGCCGGCTACACCTTC. The chain uses TRBV6-2 or TRBV6-3 and TRBJ1-2; D may be TRBD1 (5 bases). Between the trimmed V and J ends, which lost 0 bases and 8 bases, there was a span of 10 bases. CDR1 is MNHEY and CDR2 is SVGEGT in the germline V gene. The CDR3 length is 13 residues.

This chain connects TRBV30 to TRBJ1-1; D ambiguous. Trimming removed 2 bases at V and 11 bases at J, with 21 bases between. Germline V gene data show CDR1 as GTSNPN and CDR2 as SVGIG (reference sequence). CDR3 size: 14 residues. The CDR3 sequence is CAWSHKGWCKGAFF. In DNA form, the CDR3 reads TGTGCCTGGAGTCACAAGGGATGGTGCAAAGGGGCTTTCTTT.

The chain employs TRBV5-4 and TRBJ1-1, with TRBD1 matching over 10 bases. Unmatched junction bases numbered 7, after V lost 7 bases and J lost 1 base. CDR1 and CDR2 from the germline V gene are SGHNT and YYREEE (reference sequence). The CDR3 runs to 15 residues. The CDR3 protein is CASLRQGAPNTEAFF. The CDR3, as DNA: TGTGCCAGCTTGAGACAGGGGGCTCCGAACACTGAAGCTTTCTTT.

The chain carries TRBV10-2 and TRBJ2-1; D is undetermined. V lost 5 bases, J lost 14 bases, and 19 bases lay in between. The CDR3 is 13 amino acids. The germline V gene encodes CDR1 WSHSY and CDR2 SAAADI. The CDR3 sequence: CASSPDTLLSEFF. CDR3 DNA: TGCGCCAGCAGTCCGGATACCCTTCTATCGGAGTTCTTC.

V and J are TRBV5-1 and TRBJ2-7; the match to TRBD2 covers 8 bases. This CDR3 contains 15 residues. Germline CDR1 and CDR2: SGHRS and YFSETQ. The J segment lost 4 bases and the V segment lost 4 bases, leaving 10 bases of the junction unmatched. In DNA form, the CDR3 reads TGCGCCAGCAGCCTGACGGGGGGGATAACTTACGAGCAGTACTTC. Residues: CASSLTGGITYEQYF. Drawing the rest from reference TRBV5-1 and TRBJ2-7, the complete variable domain is KAGVTQTPRYLIKTRGQQVTLSCSPISGHRSVSWYQQTPGQGLQFLFEYFSETQRNKGNFPGRFSGRQFSNSRSEMNVSTLELGDSALYLCASSLTGGITYEQYFGPGTRLTVT.

CDR3 nucleotide sequence: TGTGCCAGCAGCTTAGAGTTCGGCTCCCACCCCTACGAGCAGTACTTC. Translated, it gives CASSLEFGSHPYEQYF. The chain links TRBV7-6 to TRBJ2-7; no reliable D call. Trimming removed 1 base from V and 2 bases from J, with 15 bases in between. Germline-derived CDR1 and CDR2 are SGHVS and FNYEAQ. The CDR3 length is 16 residues.